The clone carrying this TCR beta chain was picked up a small number of times. What it binds is not known. The CDR3 is 13 residues long. CDR1 and CDR2 from the germline V gene are DFQATT and SNEGSKA (reference sequence). The V gene lost 7 bases and the J gene lost 7 bases, with 16 bases spanning the gap. The authors ran a second PCR of roughly 6 to 12 cycles using a sample-barcoded 5' primer and a J-beta primer mix. TCRdb reanalysed the 5' RACE reads using MiXCR and keeps one entry per CDR3 protein. The sample records about 1,400,000 distinct CDR3 sequences, around 42% being singletons. Aged roughly 6 to 90, donors were systemically healthy Caucasians from Russia. This sample was included in a study of blood T cells in healthy people across ages. Study-wide findings and caveats: Unsorted PBMCs ruled out conclusive naive versus antigen-experienced comparison.

The chain links TRBV20-1 to TRBJ2-2; D is ambiguous. The receptor was derived from a woman aged 18 to 35 in good health. Sequencing was performed on blood. The CDR3 nucleotides are TGCAGTGGAGAGGCCCCTTCAGGCGGGGAGCTGTTTTTT. Its translation: CSGEAPSGGELFF.